Listed below are T cell receptor beta chains from one sample, sequenced in a study of T cells in Graves' hyperthyroidism and ophthalmopathy. TCRdb called the multiplex PCR reads again in MiXCR, with one record for every CDR3 protein. The sample lists under 550,000 distinct CDR3 sequences, 15% to 20% occurring once. Specimen: blood. The receptors here all came from a man between 40 and 49 years old with Graves' ophthalmopathy. Each CDR3 is given with its conserved first and last residue. The D gene is left open where the match is weak. Clone size is given for some rows only: seen once, a few or many times, or a class if the clone is expanded.

>TRBJ2-1|.|.|TRBV10-3
TGTGCCATCAGCGACGGAGACAATGAGCAGTTCTTC
CAISDGDNEQFF
>TRBJ2-7|.|TRBD2|TRBV28
TGTGCCAGCAGCCCTGGGGCGGGGGACTCCTACGAGCAGTACTTC
CASSPGAGDSYEQYF
>TRBJ2-7|few|TRBD1|TRBV20-1
TGCAGTGCTAGTCGCGGACAGGGGATCCACGAGCAGTACTTC
CSASRGQGIHEQYF
>TRBJ2-7|.|TRBD1|TRBV20-1
TGCAGTGCTAGAGATGAGGCGGGACAGGGGGCCCCCTCCTACGAGCAGTACTTC
CSARDEAGQGAPSYEQYF
>TRBJ2-3|few|.|TRBV9
TGTGCCAGCAGCGTAGGTCTAGCAGCTACAGATACGCAGTATTTT
CASSVGLAATDTQYF
>TRBJ1-3|.|.|TRBV20-1
TGCAGTGCTAGAGCCGGCTCTGGAAACACCATATATTTT
CSARAGSGNTIYF
>TRBJ2-1|many|TRBD2|TRBV6-2/TRBV6-3
TGTGCCAGCAGCTCTGTGGCGGGAGGCCCCTCAAATGAGCAGTTCTTC
CASSSVAGGPSNEQFF
>TRBJ1-2|few|TRBD1|TRBV6-2/TRBV6-3
TGTGCCAGCAATCTGGACAGGCCGTATGGCTACACCTTC
CASNLDRPYGYTF
>TRBJ1-1|few|.|TRBV4-2
TGTGCCAGCAGCTCCAAGGGGTTAGCTTTCTTT
CASSSKGLAFF
>TRBJ2-7|few|.|TRBV15
TGTGCCACCAGCCCCCCGGGGAGCGGCCCGGGAGAGCAGTACTTC
CATSPPGSGPGEQYF
>TRBJ2-1|many|TRBD2|TRBV6-2/TRBV6-3
TGTGCCAGCAGTTACTCGTACGGGAGGAATGAGCAGTTCTTC
CASSYSYGRNEQFF
>TRBJ2-1|many|TRBD2|TRBV11-2
TGTGCCAGCAGCTACTCCCCGGGGGGAGGATTGGGGAATGAGCAGTTCTTC
CASSYSPGGGLGNEQFF
>TRBJ1-3|.|.|TRBV7-2
TGTGCCAGCAGCCCTCCATCAGGGAGCTCTGGAAACACCATATATTTT
CASSPPSGSSGNTIYF
>TRBJ2-5|.|.|TRBV6-7
TGTGCCAGCAGTTATCAGCACGTAGAGACCCAGTACTTC
CASSYQHVETQYF
>TRBJ2-7|.|TRBD1|TRBV12-3/TRBV12-4
TGTGCCAGCAGTTTAGGGGACAGTCCCCCCTACGAGCAGTACTTC
CASSLGDSPPYEQYF
>TRBJ1-3|.|TRBD1|TRBV28
TGTGCCAGCAGTCCCTGGGGACAGGGAGCGGGAACCTCTGGAAACACCATATATTTT
CASSPWGQGAGTSGNTIYF
>TRBJ2-1|many|TRBD2|TRBV11-2
TGTGCCAGCAGCTTACGGGGAGGGCTTAGCGGTGAGCAGTTCTTC
CASSLRGGLSGEQFF
>TRBJ2-1|few|TRBD2|TRBV14
TGTGCCAGCAGCCAGGGAGTGGCGGGAGTTGAGCAGTTCTTC
CASSQGVAGVEQFF
>TRBJ2-3|.|.|TRBV5-1
TGCGCCAGCAGCTCGGTCTTGGGGATCACAGATACGCAGTATTTT
CASSSVLGITDTQYF
>TRBJ2-3|few|.|TRBV7-9
TGTGCCAGCAGCTTAGTCGGACTCAGCACAGATACGCAGTATTTT
CASSLVGLSTDTQYF
>TRBJ2-6|.|.|TRBV24-1
TGTGCCACCAGTGATCCCCCAGGGCCTGGGGCCAACGTCCTGACTTTC
CATSDPPGPGANVLTF
>TRBJ1-1|.|.|TRBV5-4
TGTGCCAGCAGCTTGGGCATTACAAACACTGAAGCTTTCTTT
CASSLGITNTEAFF
>TRBJ1-2|.|.|TRBV7-9
TGTGCCAGCAGCCCGGGCATCGAACTATATGGCTACACCTTC
CASSPGIELYGYTF
>TRBJ2-7|many|TRBD1|TRBV20-1
TGCAGTGCTAGATACCGGACAGGGGTTGGCGAGCAGTACTTC
CSARYRTGVGEQYF
>TRBJ2-6|few|TRBD2|TRBV20-1
TGCAGTGCCCCCAATGTAATAGCGGGAGGAGGTGGGGCCAACGTCCTGACTTTC
CSAPNVIAGGGGANVLTF
>TRBJ2-3|.|TRBD1|TRBV3-1
TGTGCCAGCAGCCAATATATAGGAGGGGGACAGGTAGATACGCAGTATTTT
CASSQYIGGGQVDTQYF
>TRBJ2-5|.|.|TRBV7-2
TGTGCCAGCAGCTCGGTTACAGGGTCCCACACTCAAGGGACCCAGTACTTC
CASSSVTGSHTQGTQYF
>TRBJ2-1|few|TRBD2|TRBV27
TGTGCCAGCAGTTTAGGGACTAGCGGGGGGGCAAATGAGCAGTTCTTC
CASSLGTSGGANEQFF
>TRBJ1-4|.|.|TRBV7-9
TGTGCCAGCAGCCTCGGACAGTACGACGAAAAACTGTTTTTT
CASSLGQYDEKLFF
>TRBJ1-2|once|.|TRBV19
TGTGCCAGTAGTATATATCGGGCTTTAGGTCTGGACTATGGCTACACCTTC
CASSIYRALGLDYGYTF
>TRBJ2-2|.|TRBD2|TRBV5-1
TGCGCCACTCGTTTGAATAGCGGGGCCCGAAACGGGGAGCTGTTTTTT
CATRLNSGARNGELFF
>TRBJ1-1|many|TRBD1|TRBV6-2/TRBV6-3
TGTGCCAGCAGTCGAGGACAGGGGGTATGGGCCACTGAAGCTTTCTTT
CASSRGQGVWATEAFF
>TRBJ1-5|few|.|TRBV3-1
TGTGCCAGCAGCCAAGATCCCGGGCCGAATCAGTCCCAGCATTTT
CASSQDPGPNQSQHF
>TRBJ1-2|.|.|TRBV29-1
TGCAGCGTTGTCCTGTTTGGTGGCTACACCTTC
CSVVLFGGYTF
>TRBJ2-1|.|TRBD1|TRBV29-1
TGCAGCGTTGAAGATCTTAACAGGGGCTCTGACAATGAGCAGTTCTTC
CSVEDLNRGSDNEQFF
>TRBJ2-2|few|.|TRBV19
TGTGCCAGTAGCATCCAACTCTCGAACACCGGGGAGCTGTTTTTT
CASSIQLSNTGELFF
>TRBJ2-7|many|.|TRBV29-1
TGCAGCGTTGAAGTAAACTTTGGGGAAAAGGAGCAGTACTTC
CSVEVNFGEKEQYF
>TRBJ1-5|.|TRBD1|TRBV3-1
TGTGCCAGCAGCCGCGGACAGGGTGGCCAGCCCCAGCATTTT
CASSRGQGGQPQHF
>TRBJ1-2|.|TRBD1|TRBV7-3
TGTGCCAGCAGCTTCGACGACAGGGGTACAGACTACACCTTC
CASSFDDRGTDYTF
>TRBJ2-1|.|.|TRBV5-6
TGTGCCAGCAGCTTGGCGGGTCATTATGAGCAGTTCTTC
CASSLAGHYEQFF
>TRBJ2-7|.|TRBD2|TRBV7-9
TGTGCCAGCAGCTTAGCTGGAAGCGGGGGGACCTACGAGCAGTACTTC
CASSLAGSGGTYEQYF
>TRBJ2-1|.|TRBD1|TRBV5-1
TGCGCCAGCAGCTCGGCCGGACAGGGGGCCAATGAGCAGTTCTTC
CASSSAGQGANEQFF
>TRBJ2-3|many|.|TRBV20-1
TGCAGTGCTACGCTCACAGATACGCAGTATTTT
CSATLTDTQYF